These T cell receptor beta chains were read from a single sample in a study of CD8 T cells in ankylosing spondylitis. TCRdb re-called the 5' RACE reads with MiXCR, one entry per CDR3 protein. The sample lists roughly 200,000 distinct CDR3 sequences; about 26% were seen once. The sequencing input was blood, either unsorted or a sorted T cell fraction (not recorded which). These TCRs come from a male donor with ankylosing spondylitis or in good health (not recorded which). CDR3s include the opening cysteine and the closing phenylalanine or tryptophan.

j_gene: TRBJ2-1; v_gene: TRBV5-1; len: 15; CDR3aa: CASSYTGNSYNEQFF
j_gene: TRBJ2-2; v_gene: TRBV6-2/TRBV6-3; len: 21; CDR3aa: CASSYVGAGGHGGANTGELFF
j_gene: TRBJ2-5; v_gene: TRBV15; len: 14; CDR3aa: CATSRVGGQETQYF
j_gene: TRBJ1-6; v_gene: TRBV20-1; len: 16; CDR3aa: CCARNPNTGADSPLHF
j_gene: TRBJ2-1; v_gene: TRBV5-6; len: 14; CDR3aa: CASSFPRGPSEQFF
j_gene: TRBJ2-7; v_gene: TRBV7-2; len: 14; CDR3aa: CASGVTGTTYEQYF
j_gene: TRBJ2-3; v_gene: TRBV10-2; len: 15; CDR3aa: CASSGGTGGTDTQYF
j_gene: TRBJ2-5; v_gene: TRBV29-1; len: 16; CDR3aa: CSVYSAELAVRETQYF
j_gene: TRBJ2-2; v_gene: TRBV9; len: 14; CDR3aa: CASSVARRSGELFF
j_gene: TRBJ2-1; v_gene: TRBV30; len: 13; CDR3aa: CAWSLPGLNEQFF
j_gene: TRBJ2-5; v_gene: TRBV20-1; len: 12; CDR3aa: CSATRNQETQYF
j_gene: TRBJ2-7; v_gene: TRBV25-1; len: 14; CDR3aa: CASTPNGGSYEQYF
j_gene: TRBJ2-1; v_gene: TRBV29-1; len: 14; CDR3aa: CSVRREAAYNEQFF
j_gene: TRBJ2-5; v_gene: TRBV20-1; len: 15; CDR3aa: CSARLGTGPQETQYF
j_gene: TRBJ1-1; v_gene: TRBV19; len: 14; CDR3aa: CASRTGPGGTEAFF
j_gene: TRBJ2-6; v_gene: TRBV5-1; len: 15; CDR3aa: CASSGGEPGANVLTF
j_gene: TRBJ2-7; v_gene: TRBV20-1; len: 14; CDR3aa: CSASSQGASHEQYF
j_gene: TRBJ1-1; v_gene: TRBV4-1; len: 13; CDR3aa: CASSQAPNTEAFF
j_gene: TRBJ2-3; v_gene: TRBV29-1; len: 12; CDR3aa: CSVVVNTDTQYF
j_gene: TRBJ2-5; v_gene: TRBV24-1; len: 16; CDR3aa: CATSDPLAGEVETQYF
j_gene: TRBJ2-5; v_gene: TRBV12-3/TRBV12-4; len: 13; CDR3aa: CASRPLGGETQYF
j_gene: TRBJ2-5; v_gene: TRBV5-1; len: 17; CDR3aa: CASSWGLAGVLQETQYF
j_gene: TRBJ2-3; v_gene: TRBV20-1; len: 18; CDR3aa: CSARETSGKRWDTDTQYF
j_gene: TRBJ2-4; v_gene: TRBV29-1; len: 13; CDR3aa: CSVDGGPINIQYF
j_gene: TRBJ2-7; v_gene: TRBV20-1; len: 13; CDR3aa: CSARENWDGEQYF
j_gene: TRBJ2-1; v_gene: TRBV12-3/TRBV12-4; len: 15; CDR3aa: CASSQDSVPYNEQFF
j_gene: TRBJ2-7; v_gene: TRBV20-1; len: 15; CDR3aa: CSATHLLAGVYEQYF
j_gene: TRBJ1-5; v_gene: TRBV6-2/TRBV6-3; len: 14; CDR3aa: CASRKTGNDQPQHF
j_gene: TRBJ2-2; v_gene: TRBV3-1; len: 12; CDR3aa: CASTENTGELFF
j_gene: TRBJ2-7; v_gene: TRBV27; len: 13; CDR3aa: CASSKLSGYEQYF
j_gene: TRBJ1-2; v_gene: TRBV5-1; len: 13; CDR3aa: CASSEQELSGYTF
j_gene: TRBJ1-3; v_gene: TRBV29-1; len: 17; CDR3aa: CSVSVHSPGSSGNTIYF
j_gene: TRBJ2-6; v_gene: TRBV5-6; len: 15; CDR3aa: CASSFEGTGANVLTF
j_gene: TRBJ2-3; v_gene: TRBV5-1; len: 16; CDR3aa: CASSLASTGGWSTQYF
j_gene: TRBJ1-6; v_gene: TRBV5-1; len: 15; CDR3aa: CASSLDRPLNSPLHF
j_gene: TRBJ2-7; v_gene: TRBV6-5; len: 13; CDR3aa: CASSYRGKYEQYF
j_gene: TRBJ2-7; v_gene: TRBV12-3/TRBV12-4; len: 11; CDR3aa: CASSPGWWQYF
j_gene: TRBJ1-2; v_gene: TRBV20-1; len: 12; CDR3aa: CSVIQGGDGYTF
j_gene: TRBJ2-1; v_gene: TRBV6-5; len: 14; CDR3aa: CASSFRTSWDEQFF
j_gene: TRBJ2-7; v_gene: TRBV20-1; len: 15; CDR3aa: CSARESGQGEDEQYF
j_gene: TRBJ1-4; v_gene: TRBV7-6; len: 13; CDR3aa: CASSLSQAGKLFF
j_gene: TRBJ1-1; v_gene: TRBV28; len: 11; CDR3aa: CASSGTYEAFF
j_gene: TRBJ2-1; v_gene: TRBV5-1; len: 15; CDR3aa: CASSLGGASYNEQFF
j_gene: TRBJ2-3; v_gene: TRBV20-1; len: 14; CDR3aa: CSARGEGFADTQYF
j_gene: TRBJ2-1; v_gene: TRBV21-1; len: 19; CDR3aa: CASIKRSGRAPPRDNEQFF
j_gene: TRBJ2-5; v_gene: TRBV6-1; len: 13; CDR3aa: CASRQGMGETQYF
j_gene: TRBJ2-2; v_gene: TRBV4-3; len: 15; CDR3aa: CASSQDISYTGELFF
j_gene: TRBJ2-3; v_gene: TRBV7-8; len: 14; CDR3aa: CASSSPLLVDTQYF
j_gene: TRBJ2-3; v_gene: TRBV4-2; len: 15; CDR3aa: CASSQGLAGGPAYYF
j_gene: TRBJ2-7; v_gene: TRBV4-3; len: 14; CDR3aa: CASSQEGRGYEQYF
j_gene: TRBJ1-5; v_gene: TRBV3-1; len: 14; CDR3aa: CASSLQGAGQPQHF